One and the same sample provided the 24 T cell receptor beta chains below, sequenced in a study of cytotoxic CD8 clonotypes in ibrutinib-treated CLL. Here immunoSEQ multiplex PCR was the method, and the copy in TCRdb shows in-frame clones only, minus some. The data show roughly 220,000 clones, 79% seen once. Material: PBMCs, obtained after 12 months of ibrutinib treatment. These receptors were obtained from a human donor with chronic lymphocytic leukemia.

V usage is TRBV6-1 and J usage is TRBJ2-7; the match to TRBD1 covers 10 bases. CDR3 size: 14 residues. CDR1 is MNHNS, CDR2 SASEGT, per germline. The V gene end was trimmed by 11 bases and the J gene end by 7 bases; junction bases not matched to a gene: 14. The CDR3 sequence is CAVSSGQGFREQYF. The CDR3 region has the DNA TGTGCCGTTTCCTCGGGACAGGGGTTTCGGGAGCAGTACTTC.

The gene calls are TRBV14 and TRBJ2-2, with D possibly called TRBD1 or TRBD2 (5 bases each). The CDR3 extends over 18 amino acids. Trimming took off 0 bases at V and 0 bases at J, with 14 bases between the two ends. CDR1 is SGHDN, CDR2 FVKESK, per germline. The CDR3 sequence is CASSQDMGPLANTGELFF. As DNA, the CDR3 is TGTGCCAGCAGCCAAGATATGGGACCCCTCGCGAACACCGGGGAGCTGTTTTTT.

J is TRBJ2-7 and V is TRBV5-4; 11 bases match TRBD2. Germline CDR1 and CDR2: SGHNT and YYREEE (reference sequence). This CDR3 has 16 residues. J gave up 6 bases and V 4 bases, and 12 bases lay outside the gene matches. As DNA, the CDR3 is TGTGCCAGCAGCACCGGGACTAGCGGATCCCTAGGCGAGCAGTACTTC. Translated, it gives CASSTGTSGSLGEQYF.

This clone has only a few counts. The chain carries TRBV25-1 and TRBJ2-2; D remains unclear. The CDR3 has 16 residues. Trimming stripped 3 bases from V and 4 bases from J, with 15 bases between. Germline CDR1 reads MGHDK; CDR2 reads SYGVNS. The CDR3 coding sequence is TGTGCCAGCAGTGATCAGACGGCCCCGAGCACCGGGGAGCTGTTTTTT. Its translation: CASSDQTAPSTGELFF. Together with reference TRBV25-1 and TRBJ2-2, the CDR3 gives the full variable domain: EADIYQTPRYLVIGTGKKITLECSQTMGHDKMYWYQQDPGMELHLIHYSYGVNSTEKGDLSSESTVSRIRTEHFPLTLESARPSHTSQYLCASSDQTAPSTGELFFGEGSRLTVL.

CDR3 amino acids: CASRSLAKNIQYF. The CDR3 DNA reads as TGTGCCAGCCGGTCTCTAGCCAAAAACATTCAGTACTTC. The chain links TRBV2 to TRBJ2-4; no definite D call. The V end was cut by 8 bases, the J end by 0 bases, with 8 bases between. This CDR3 comprises 13 residues. From germline, CDR1 is SNHLY and CDR2 FYNNEI.

The V gene is TRBV5-6, the J gene TRBJ1-3, with a tentative D call TRBD1 (6 bases). The germline CDR1 and CDR2 sequences are SGHDT and YYEEEE. V was pared by 1 base and J by 4 bases, with 18 bases between. This CDR3 comprises 17 residues. CDR3 protein: CASSLTELVQGGNTIYF. CDR3 DNA: TGTGCCAGCAGCTTGACGGAACTCGTACAGGGCGGAAACACCATATATTTT. The complete variable domain, with remaining parts taken from reference TRBV5-6 and TRBJ1-3, reads DAGVTQSPTHLIKTRGQQVTLRCSPKSGHDTVSWYQQALGQGPQFIFQYYEEEERQRGNFPDRFSGHQFPNYSSELNVNALLLGDSALYLCASSLTELVQGGNTIYFGEGSWLTVV.

The chain carries TRBV28 and TRBJ2-3; 9 nucleotides agree with TRBD1. The junction had 12 bases not matched to a gene; V was cut back by 6 bases and J by 8 bases. The CDR3 contains 15 residues. Germline assignment: CDR1 MDHEN and CDR2 SYDVKM. The CDR3 is CASSPTLYRGPTQYF. CDR3 sequence (DNA): TGTGCCAGCAGCCCAACTCTGTACAGGGGGCCTACGCAGTATTTT.

The chain couples TRBV19 to TRBJ1-1; no reliable D call. Per germline, CDR1 LNHDA and CDR2 SQIVND (reference sequence). Trimming cost V 0 bases and J 3 bases, with 5 bases left between them. CDR3 length: 13 residues. CDR3 residues: CASSIDRYTEAFF. The DNA for the CDR3 is TGTGCCAGTAGTATAGACAGATACACTGAAGCTTTCTTT.

The chain employs TRBV27 and TRBJ2-2; D ambiguous. Per germline, CDR1 MNHEY and CDR2 SMNVEV (reference sequence). The CDR3 covers 15 residues. Trimming shortened V by 5 bases and J by 5 bases, and 15 bases separated the two germline ends. This CDR3 reads CASSPQSTVTGELFF. In nucleotides, the CDR3 is TGTGCCAGCAGTCCCCAGTCGACCGTTACCGGGGAGCTGTTTTTT.

The gene calls are TRBV6-6 and TRBJ2-5; TRBD2 matches at 11 bases. The V gene end was trimmed by 6 bases and the J gene end by 3 bases; junction bases not matched to a gene: 9. The V gene's germline CDR1 is MNHNY and CDR2 SVGAGI (reference sequence). This CDR3 region has 16 residues. CDR3 loop: CASRKASGGTEETQYF. CDR3 bases: TGTGCCAGCAGAAAGGCTAGCGGGGGGACAGAAGAGACCCAGTACTTC.

V usage is TRBV10-3 and J usage is TRBJ1-1; 7 bases are shared with TRBD1. This CDR3 contains 13 residues. The V gene end was trimmed by 5 bases and the J gene end by 5 bases; junction bases not matched to a gene: 5. CDR1 and CDR2 (germline): ENHRY, SYGVKD. Written as DNA, the CDR3 is TGTGCCATCAGTCAGGGGGAGGGGACTGAAGCTTTCTTT. As protein: CAISQGEGTEAFF.

This chain links TRBV6-5 with TRBJ1-6; 7 bases line up with TRBD1. V lost 4 bases to trimming and J lost 7 bases; unmatched junction nucleotides: 1. The CDR3 runs 13 residues. Germline CDR1 is MNHEY and CDR2 is SVGAGI. As DNA, the CDR3 is TGTGCCAGCAGTTGGGGACAGAATTCACCCCTCCACTTT. This codes for CASSWGQNSPLHF.

CDR3 sequence: CASSRDRGGSEQYF. In DNA, the CDR3 is TGCGCCAGCAGTCGGGACAGGGGAGGGTCCGAGCAGTACTTC. The rearrangement joins TRBV10-1 to TRBJ2-7; 10 bases map to TRBD1. The J segment lost 6 bases and the V segment lost 5 bases, leaving 7 bases of the junction unmatched. Germline V lookup: CDR1 WNHNN, CDR2 SYGVQD (reference sequence). The length of the CDR3 is 14 residues.

The CDR3 sequence: CAISESIANWEKLFF. CDR3 coding DNA: TGTGCCATCAGTGAGTCGATTGCAAATTGGGAAAAACTGTTTTTT. The V call is TRBV10-3, the J call TRBJ1-4; D remains unclear. Trimming left V 0 bases short and J 8 bases short, with 13 bases between. This CDR3 is 15 amino acids long. The germline gives CDR1 ENHRY, CDR2 SYGVKD.

This clone has just a few counts. The chain couples TRBV4-1 to TRBJ2-5; D is tentatively TRBD1 or TRBD2 (6 bases each). The length of the CDR3 is 14 residues. The V end lost 6 bases, the J end lost 3 bases, and 14 bases lay between the germline ends. Germline CDR1 and CDR2: MGHRA and YSYEKL. Written as DNA, the CDR3 is TGCGCCAGCAGTACCGACAGGACTAAAGAGACCCAGTACTTC. It translates to CASSTDRTKETQYF.

The chain uses TRBV11-3 and TRBJ2-1; D is perhaps TRBD1 or TRBD2 (5 bases each). The CDR3 is 15 amino acids. Trimming took 8 bases from V and 7 from J, leaving 21 bases between them. Germline values: CDR1 SGHNT, CDR2 YENEEA. The CDR3 sequence is CASPSLGLEGNEQFF. In nucleotides, the CDR3 is TGTGCCAGCCCCTCCCTTGGTCTAGAGGGGAATGAGCAGTTCTTC.

The chain is built from TRBV7-9 and TRBJ2-5; 8 nucleotides line up with TRBD1. The CDR3 runs 16 residues. J gave up 2 bases and V 4 bases, and 9 bases lay outside the gene matches. Germline V gives CDR1 SEHNR, CDR2 FQNEAQ (reference sequence). CDR3 nucleotides: TGTGCCAGCAGCTCGCACGGGACAGGCCCACAAGAGACCCAGTACTTC. It translates to CASSSHGTGPQETQYF.

This chain connects TRBV6-6 to TRBJ2-7; 12 nucleotides match TRBD2. J gave up 7 bases and V 5 bases, and 3 bases lay outside the gene matches. CDR3 size: 13 residues. Germline loops: CDR1 MNHNY, CDR2 SVGAGI (reference sequence). CDR3 nucleotide sequence: TGTGCCAGCAGTCTCGGACTAGCGGGGGAGCAGTACTTC. Protein product: CASSLGLAGEQYF.

The rearrangement links TRBV28 to TRBJ1-1, with 7 bases that match TRBD1. V gave up 10 bases and J gave up 2 bases; unmatched junction bases: 16. Germline V gives CDR1 MDHEN, CDR2 SYDVKM. The CDR3 length is 16 residues. For the CDR3, the DNA is TGTGCCACAGCCCCGGGCTCGGGACAGATTAACACTGAAGCTTTCTTT. Translated, it gives CATAPGSGQINTEAFF.

J is TRBJ2-1 and V is TRBV9; no firm D call. Trimming left V 4 bases short and J 4 bases short, with 18 bases between. The germline gives CDR1 SGDLS, CDR2 YYNGEE. The CDR3 totals 16 residues. The chain's CDR3 is CASSPLVGGTYNEQFF. The CDR3 DNA sequence: TGTGCCAGCAGCCCGCTCGTAGGCGGTACATACAATGAGCAGTTCTTC.

J is TRBJ2-7 and V is TRBV30, with D hard to call. Germline assignment: CDR1 GTSNPN and CDR2 SVGIG (reference sequence). The CDR3 covers 12 residues. V was shortened by 1 base and J by 1 base, with 5 bases between the two germline ends. The DNA of the CDR3 is TGTGCCTGGAGTGACAGTTCCTACGAGCAGTACTTC. Translated: CAWSDSSYEQYF.

This clone was counted a few times. V gene TRBV10-2 combines with J gene TRBJ2-7, with D tentatively TRBD1 (6 bases). V lost 9 bases and J 3 bases, leaving 12 bases between the germline ends. CDR3 size: 12 residues. The germline CDR1 and CDR2 sequences are WSHSY and SAAADI. The CDR3 here is CASKQGFYEQYF. In DNA, the CDR3 is TGCGCCAGTAAACAGGGTTTCTACGAGCAGTACTTC.

The genes are TRBV9 and TRBJ2-6; tentative D call: TRBD2 (7 bases). Trimming removed 6 bases from V and 0 bases from J, with 13 bases in between. The CDR3 covers 16 residues. Germline assignment: CDR1 SGDLS and CDR2 YYNGEE. The CDR3 DNA reads as TGTGCCAGCAACCGGGGAGGGGGCTCTGGGGCCAACGTCCTGACTTTC. Protein sequence: CASNRGGGSGANVLTF.

This clone was detected a few times. The identical CDR3 is also encoded by other nucleotide sequences in the sample. The chain employs TRBV18 and TRBJ1-2; D is unresolved. The CDR3 totals 13 residues. V lost 0 bases and J lost 8, with 10 bases in between. From germline, CDR1 is KGHSH and CDR2 LQKENI. For the CDR3, the DNA is TGTGCCAGCTCACCACCTCCAGGAGGAGGCTACACCTTC. Translating gives CASSPPPGGGYTF.